A selection of T cell receptor beta chains follows, all from one sample in a study of sequential checkpoint blockade in melanoma. Some clones are missing from TCRdb's copy, which holds only in-frame ones; the method was immunoSEQ multiplex PCR. This table has more than 4,000 clones, 50% to 65% appearing once. The sample in question was CD8+ T cells sorted from blood (inferred from file names), obtained from a patient given nivolumab and ipilimumab in sequence. These TCRs come from a human donor with melanoma. Both conserved end residues are part of each CDR3. A D gene is named only where the DNA matches it firmly. Where a row states a size, it is once, few, many or the class of an expanded clone; other rows omit it.

V	D	size	J	DNA	CDR3
TRBV19	TRBD1	medium-sized	TRBJ2-2	TGTGCCAGCCGAGGGGGCGGTACCTTGTTGGCCGGGGAGCTGTTTTTT	CASRGGGTLLAGELFF
TRBV5-6	.	.	TRBJ2-7	TGTGCCAGCATGGGCGTGCCCAGTAGAGAGCAGTACTTC	CASMGVPSREQYF
TRBV27	TRBD2	few	TRBJ2-7	TGTGCCAGCAGTTCCCCCCTAGCGGGAGAGTACGAGCAGTACTTC	CASSSPLAGEYEQYF
TRBV7-9	.	.	TRBJ2-7	TGTGCCAGCAGCTTAGGCGGGGTAGTCTACGAGCAGTACTTC	CASSLGGVVYEQYF
TRBV5-4	TRBD2	few	TRBJ2-1	TGCGCCAGCAGCCAAGATGGCGGGAGCGGCGATGAGCAGTTCTTC	CASSQDGGSGDEQFF
TRBV7-3	.	few	TRBJ2-2	TGTGCCAGCAGCTTACGTAGGGGCGACGGGGAGCTGTTTTTT	CASSLRRGDGELFF
TRBV5-1	.	.	TRBJ2-5	TGCGCCAGCAGCTTGTCGCTTATGGAACAGGAGACCCAGTACTTC	CASSLSLMEQETQYF
TRBV18	.	.	TRBJ1-5	TGTGCCAGCTCACCAGGACTGGGCGGGGAGCCCCAGCATTTT	CASSPGLGGEPQHF
TRBV28	TRBD1	.	TRBJ1-5	TGTGCCAGCCGCAACGACAGGGCTGTTTCCTCTCAGCCCCAGCATTTT	CASRNDRAVSSQPQHF
TRBV7-9	.	.	TRBJ2-1	TGTGCCAGCATGGGCTTCTCCCCCTCCTACAATGAGCAGTTCTTC	CASMGFSPSYNEQFF
TRBV5-1	.	.	TRBJ2-1	TGCGCCAGCAGCGCGTCCGGGACTGTCAATGAGCAGTTCTTC	CASSASGTVNEQFF
TRBV7-9	.	few	TRBJ1-1	TGTGCCAGCAGCTTAGCGTATGGGCCCACTGAAGCTTTCTTT	CASSLAYGPTEAFF
TRBV27	.	.	TRBJ2-5	TGTGCCAGCAGTCCCATCTCAAGCGGGGAGACCCAGTACTTC	CASSPISSGETQYF
TRBV7-9	TRBD2	few	TRBJ2-7	TGTGCCAGCAGCAACGGGACTAGCGGGAACTTATACGAGCAGTACTTC	CASSNGTSGNLYEQYF
TRBV28	.	.	TRBJ1-4	TGTGCCAGCAGTTTCTTACAGATTGATGAAAAACTGTTTTTT	CASSFLQIDEKLFF
TRBV11-2	TRBD2	.	TRBJ2-1	TGTGCCAGCAGCTTAGCGACTAGCGGGAGTAATGAGCAGTTCTTC	CASSLATSGSNEQFF
TRBV1	.	.	TRBJ1-1	TGCACCAGCAGCCAAGACCCAGGGATGAACACTGAAGCTTTCTTT	CTSSQDPGMNTEAFF
TRBV4-3	.	.	TRBJ2-1	TGCGCCAGCAGCCCCCTTCCCTACAATGAGCAGTTCTTC	CASSPLPYNEQFF
TRBV11-3	.	.	TRBJ2-7	TGTGCCAGCAGCTTAGGCCACGGAGCCTACGAGCAGTACTTC	CASSLGHGAYEQYF
TRBV7-2	.	.	TRBJ2-1	TGTGCCAGCAGCTTAGAAATACGGGGACTCGGGAATGAGCAGTTCTTC	CASSLEIRGLGNEQFF
TRBV6-5	.	.	TRBJ1-5	TGTGCCAGCAGTTACGGGACACCTTATAGCAATCAGCCCCAGCATTTT	CASSYGTPYSNQPQHF
TRBV28	TRBD1	.	TRBJ1-1	TGTGCCAGCAGTTTTACAGGGGCCCGCACTGAAGCTTTCTTT	CASSFTGARTEAFF
TRBV28	.	few	TRBJ1-2	TGTGCCAGCAGTTTATGGGGGGCCTATGGCTACACCTTC	CASSLWGAYGYTF